The 31 T cell receptor beta chains below were found in one sample sequenced in a study of blood T cell repertoires in COVID-19. Assay used: immunoSEQ multiplex PCR; TCRdb lists only in-frame clones, some missing. The sample contains around 150,000 clones, about 86% of which appear only once. Sequenced input: peripheral blood. These receptor sequences come from a man between 18 and 29 years old with acute or convalescent COVID-19.

The chain joins TRBV18 to TRBJ1-1, with D unclear. V gave up 0 bases and J gave up 1 base, with 9 bases separating them. Looked up from germline, CDR1 is KGHSH and CDR2 is LQKENI. The CDR3 consists of 15 residues. Written as DNA, the CDR3 is TGTGCCAGCTCACCACCCGATCTCGGGAACACTGAAGCTTTCTTT. Protein: CASSPPDLGNTEAFF.

The V gene is TRBV19, the J gene TRBJ1-2; 9 bases map to TRBD1. In germline, CDR1 is LNHDA, CDR2 SQIVND (reference sequence). V was clipped by 5 bases and J by 0 bases; unmatched bases: 4. CDR3 size: 15 residues. The CDR3: CASSPWTGANYGYTF. CDR3 DNA sequence: TGTGCCAGTAGTCCCTGGACAGGGGCTAACTATGGCTACACCTTC.

V and J are TRBV12-3 or TRBV12-4 and TRBJ2-1, with D possibly TRBD1 on 6 matching bases. Trimming left V 5 bases short and J 10 bases short, with 12 bases between. The CDR3 sequence is 12 residues long. The CDR3 sequence is CASSLHRVEQFF. For the CDR3, the DNA is TGTGCCAGCAGTCTTCACAGGGTGGAGCAGTTCTTC.

V gene TRBV2 combines with J gene TRBJ1-6; TRBD1 aligns across 7 bases. The J segment lost 5 bases and the V segment lost 4 bases, leaving 5 bases of the junction unmatched. The CDR3 spans 15 residues. CDR1 is SNHLY and CDR2 is FYNNEI in the germline V gene. CDR3 nucleotides: TGTGCCAGCAGTGCTCAGACAGGGAATAATTCACCCCTCCACTTT. This translates into CASSAQTGNNSPLHF.

The chain couples TRBV29-1 to TRBJ2-3; 10 nucleotides agree with TRBD1. J gave up 2 bases and V 4 bases, and 3 bases lay outside the gene matches. CDR1 and CDR2 (germline): SQVTM, ANQGSEA. The CDR3 length is 14 residues. CDR3 bases: TGCAGCGTTGCCGGGACAGGGGCCACAGATACGCAGTATTTT. Its translation is CSVAGTGATDTQYF.

The gene calls are TRBV7-2 and TRBJ2-1; D is perhaps TRBD2 (6 bases). V shed 5 bases and J shed 7 bases, with 15 bases lying between them. There are 14 residues in the CDR3. CDR1 and CDR2 (germline): SGHTA, FQGNSA. CDR3 DNA sequence: TGTGCCAGCAGCCCCCGTTGGGGGAGGAATGAGCAGTTCTTC. Residues: CASSPRWGRNEQFF.

The chain links TRBV5-8 to TRBJ2-5; D may be TRBD1 (6 bases). This CDR3 contains 15 residues. CDR1 SGHTS and CDR2 YDEGEE come from the germline V gene. Trimming shortened V by 0 bases and J by 4 bases, and 13 bases separated the two germline ends. CDR3: CASSLAPGAGETQYF. DNA for the CDR3: TGTGCCAGCAGCTTGGCTCCAGGGGCCGGAGAGACCCAGTACTTC.

V gene TRBV28 combines with J gene TRBJ2-3; 10 bases fit TRBD2. This CDR3 spans 16 amino acids. Germline-derived CDR1 and CDR2 are MDHEN and SYDVKM. J lost 3 bases, V lost 4 bases, and 7 bases had no gene match. The CDR3 reads CASSSSAGGFTDTQYF. CDR3 bases: TGTGCCAGCAGTTCGTCAGCGGGGGGGTTTACAGATACGCAGTATTTT. Supplemented by reference TRBV28 and TRBJ2-3, the full variable domain reads DVKVTQSSRYLVKRTGEKVFLECVQDMDHENMFWYRQDPGLGLRLIYFSYDVKMKEKGDIPEGYSVSREKKERFSLILESASTNQTSMYLCASSSSAGGFTDTQYFGPGTRLTVL.

The J gene is TRBJ2-7, the V gene TRBV12-5; 7 bases are shared with TRBD1. After removal of 3 bases from V and 5 bases from J, the junction contained 7 bases not matched to a gene. The CDR3 has 14 amino acids. Per germline, CDR1 LGHNT and CDR2 FRNRAP. CDR3: CASGLGTERNEQYF. The DNA of the CDR3 is TGTGCTAGTGGTTTAGGGACAGAAAGGAACGAGCAGTACTTC. The whole variable domain, remainder taken from reference TRBV12-5 and TRBJ2-7, is DARVTQTPRHKVTEMGQEVTMRCQPILGHNTVFWYRQTMMQGLELLAYFRNRAPLDDSGMPKDRFSAEMPDATLATLKIQPSEPRDSAVYFCASGLGTERNEQYFGPGTRLTVT.

This chain connects TRBV18 to TRBJ1-1; 7 bases match TRBD1. Losses at the gene ends were 6 bases for V and 1 base for J; bases not matched to a gene: 14. This CDR3 contains 17 residues. Germline assignment: CDR1 KGHSH and CDR2 LQKENI. The DNA of the CDR3 is TGTGCCAGCTCCTCCCTAGGGGGCGGAAGAAAGAACACTGAAGCTTTCTTT. Amino acid sequence: CASSSLGGGRKNTEAFF.

The J gene is TRBJ2-3, the V gene TRBV6-1; 7 bases are shared with TRBD1. The V and J ends lost 3 bases and 3 bases, in that order; junction bases with no gene match: 3. The CDR3 is 14 residues long. The germline V gene encodes CDR1 MNHNS and CDR2 SASEGT. The CDR3 DNA reads TGTGCCAGCAGTGACGACAGGGTTACAGATACGCAGTATTTT. This sequence encodes CASSDDRVTDTQYF.

In regard to this clone: This sample also contains other DNA sequences that code for the same CDR3. V and J are TRBV7-3 and TRBJ2-1, with 9 bases matching TRBD2. The V segment lost 2 bases and the J segment 5 bases; nucleotides outside the gene matches: 10. Germline values: CDR1 SGHTA, CDR2 FQGTGA. The CDR3 extends over 17 amino acids. DNA of the CDR3: TGTGCCAGCAGCTTAGGTCCAGCGGGGGGACGACACAATGAGCAGTTCTTC. It specifies CASSLGPAGGRHNEQFF.

The chain is built from TRBV10-1 and TRBJ2-2, with D perhaps matching TRBD1 (6 bases). Germline V gene data show CDR1 as WNHNN and CDR2 as SYGVQD (reference sequence). The CDR3 contains 13 residues. V lost 8 bases, J lost 4 bases, and 11 bases lay in between. The CDR3 loop is CASRDTATGELFF. The CDR3 coding sequence is TGCGCCAGCCGGGACACTGCCACCGGGGAGCTGTTTTTT.

This rearrangement joins TRBV28 to TRBJ1-3, with 9 bases lining up with TRBD1. Germline values: CDR1 MDHEN, CDR2 SYDVKM. The CDR3 totals 16 residues. V gave up 4 bases and J gave up 1 base; unmatched junction bases: 5. The CDR3 reads CASSSKTGGSGNTIYF. CDR3 coding DNA: TGTGCCAGCAGTTCCAAGACAGGGGGTTCTGGAAACACCATATATTTT. Complete variable domain (other parts from reference TRBV28 and TRBJ1-3): DVKVTQSSRYLVKRTGEKVFLECVQDMDHENMFWYRQDPGLGLRLIYFSYDVKMKEKGDIPEGYSVSREKKERFSLILESASTNQTSMYLCASSSKTGGSGNTIYFGEGSWLTVV.

The CDR3 coding sequence is TGTGCCAGTAGTATAGGCAGGGAAAGAATGAACACTGAAGCTTTCTTT. Its translation is CASSIGRERMNTEAFF. The chain recombines TRBV19 with TRBJ1-1; a possible D gene is TRBD1 (5 bases). The V end lost 1 base, the J end lost 0 bases, and 12 bases lay between the germline ends. CDR3 length: 16 amino acids. The germline V gene has CDR1 LNHDA and CDR2 SQIVND (reference sequence).

This clone was counted a few times. The V call is TRBV2, the J call TRBJ1-6, with D possibly matching TRBD1 (5 bases). The CDR3 has 14 residues. The V and J ends lost 6 bases and 6 bases respectively, with 12 bases between them. Looked up from germline, CDR1 is SNHLY and CDR2 is FYNNEI. The CDR3, as DNA: TGTGCCAGCAGCCCTGACAGTCCTAATTCACCCCTCCACTTT. Amino acids: CASSPDSPNSPLHF. The variable domain in full, with the rest retrieved from reference TRBV2 and TRBJ1-6, is EPEVTQTPSHQVTQMGQEVILRCVPISNHLYFYWYRQILGQKVEFLVSFYNNEISEKSEIFDDQFSVERPDGSNFTLKIRSTKLEDSAMYFCASSPDSPNSPLHFGNGTRLTVT.

This clone was recorded once. The V gene is TRBV3-1 (or the pseudogene TRBV3-2), the J gene TRBJ2-1, with TRBD2 matching 12 bases. The V gene's germline CDR1 is LGHDT and CDR2 YNNKEL (reference sequence). The CDR3 spans 19 residues. V gave up 3 bases and J gave up 3 bases; unmatched junction bases: 12. CDR3 residues: CASSQASGGASSLYNEQFF. CDR3 nucleotide sequence: TGTGCCAGCAGCCAGGCTAGCGGGGGGGCCTCCAGTCTCTACAATGAGCAGTTCTTC.

Here the CDR3 reads CASSHTIGLAGEQFF. DNA for the CDR3: TGTGCCAGCAGCCACACCATTGGACTAGCTGGTGAGCAGTTCTTC. The V call is TRBV7-2, the J call TRBJ2-1; 8 bases fit TRBD2. Germline CDR1 and CDR2: SGHTA and FQGNSA. Germline trimming cut 5 bases from V and 9 bases from J; bases unmatched to any gene: 12. CDR3 length: 15 residues. Looking up the rest from reference TRBV7-2 and TRBJ2-1 gives the full variable domain: GAGVSQSPSNKVTEKGKDVELRCDPISGHTALYWYRQSLGQGLEFLIYFQGNSAPDKSGLPSDRFSAERTGGSVSTLTIQRTQQEDSAVYLCASSHTIGLAGEQFFGPGTRLTVL.

The chain has TRBV12-5 and TRBJ1-1; 7 bases are shared with TRBD1. Germline V CDR1 and CDR2: LGHNT, FRNRAP. There are 11 residues in the CDR3. V lost 5 bases and J lost 10; bases outside the gene matches: 4. This CDR3 is CASGPDRVAFF. In DNA, the CDR3 is TGTGCTAGTGGTCCAGACAGGGTAGCTTTCTTT. The complete variable domain, with remaining parts taken from reference TRBV12-5 and TRBJ1-1, reads DARVTQTPRHKVTEMGQEVTMRCQPILGHNTVFWYRQTMMQGLELLAYFRNRAPLDDSGMPKDRFSAEMPDATLATLKIQPSEPRDSAVYFCASGPDRVAFFGQGTRLTVV.

This clone has a single count. The rearrangement links TRBV7-6 to TRBJ2-7; TRBD1 is a possible D gene (6 bases). V dropped 4 bases and J dropped 12 bases, with 25 bases sitting between them. CDR3 length: 15 amino acids. Germline loops: CDR1 SGHVS, CDR2 FNYEAQ. CDR3 sequence: CASSSSLTGPGELYF. The CDR3 DNA follows: TGTGCCAGCAGCTCGAGCCTTACGGGTCCAGGGGAGTTGTACTTC.

The V and J genes are TRBV6-1 and TRBJ2-7; TRBD1 is a possible D gene (6 bases). The CDR3 runs 13 residues. With 3 bases removed from V and 0 bases from J, the gap between germline ends came to 6 bases. CDR1 and CDR2 (germline): MNHNS, SASEGT. CDR3 DNA: TGTGCCAGCAGTGAGGACAGCTCCTACGAGCAGTACGTC. Protein: CASSEDSSYEQYV.

The chain carries TRBV5-1 and TRBJ1-5; TRBD1 matches at 7 bases. The length of the CDR3 is 15 residues. CDR1 SGHRS and CDR2 YFSETQ come from the germline V gene. Trimming took 1 base from V and 3 from J; bases not matched to a gene: 4. The CDR3 DNA reads as TGCGCCAGCAGCTTGACAGGGGTTGACAATCAGCCCCAGCATTTT. Translation: CASSLTGVDNQPQHF. Drawing the rest from reference TRBV5-1 and TRBJ1-5, the complete variable domain is KAGVTQTPRYLIKTRGQQVTLSCSPISGHRSVSWYQQTPGQGLQFLFEYFSETQRNKGNFPGRFSGRQFSNSRSEMNVSTLELGDSALYLCASSLTGVDNQPQHFGDGTRLSIL.

V usage is TRBV2 and J usage is TRBJ1-5; TRBD1 aligns across 8 bases. V shed 8 bases and J 1 base; nucleotides not matched to a gene: 7. The CDR3 loop spans 15 amino acids. In germline, CDR1 is SNHLY, CDR2 FYNNEI. For the CDR3, the DNA is TGTGCCAGCGGGAGACAGGGGCAAAGCAATCAGCCCCAGCATTTT. Encoded protein: CASGRQGQSNQPQHF.

The rearrangement joins TRBV7-6 to TRBJ2-2; D unresolved. Trimming took off 3 bases at V and 2 bases at J, with 10 bases between the two ends. This CDR3 is 15 amino acids long. The germline gives CDR1 SGHVS, CDR2 FNYEAQ. CDR3 sequence (DNA): TGTGCCAGCAGCTTCCTGGCAACCAACACCGGGGAGCTGTTTTTT. Translation gives CASSFLATNTGELFF.

The chain joins TRBV6-1 to TRBJ2-3; D gene uncertain. This CDR3 spans 16 amino acids. Deletions cut 3 bases from V and 2 bases from J, with 15 bases between. Germline values: CDR1 MNHNS, CDR2 SASEGT. CDR3 in amino acids: CASSDDGFRVTDTQYF. The CDR3 DNA reads TGTGCCAGCAGTGATGACGGCTTTCGGGTCACAGATACGCAGTATTTT.

V is TRBV7-2 and J is TRBJ1-3, with TRBD1 as a possible D gene (5 bases). The V end was cut by 1 base, the J end by 0 bases, with 16 bases between. CDR1 SGHTA and CDR2 FQGNSA come from the germline V gene. This CDR3 spans 18 amino acids. CDR3 in DNA: TGTGCCAGCAGCTTAGTTGGGGGACTTCTTAACTCTGGAAACACCATATATTTT. Amino acids: CASSLVGGLLNSGNTIYF.

This clone has more than one count but fewer than ten. The chain links TRBV6-5 to TRBJ2-7, with TRBD2 matching 10 bases. Trimming took 7 bases from V and 3 from J; bases not matched to a gene: 6. CDR1 and CDR2 (germline): MNHEY, SVGAGI. The CDR3 is 14 amino acids. This CDR3 reads CASNLAGADYEQYF. The CDR3 DNA is TGTGCCAGCAACCTAGCGGGGGCAGACTACGAGCAGTACTTC.

The chain recombines TRBV10-3 with TRBJ1-6, with TRBD1 identical over 7 bases. Trimming at V came to 2 bases and at J to 10 bases, leaving 5 bases not matched to a gene. The CDR3 spans 14 residues. The V gene's germline CDR1 is ENHRY and CDR2 SYGVKD. The CDR3 sequence is CAISERGQLSPLHF. The CDR3 DNA follows: TGTGCCATCAGTGAGAGGGGACAGCTCTCACCCCTCCACTTT.

The V gene is TRBV7-2, the J gene TRBJ1-5, with D possibly matching TRBD1 (5 bases). V was trimmed by 0 bases and J by 7 bases, leaving 13 bases between them. There are 15 residues in the CDR3. Germline V lookup: CDR1 SGHTA, CDR2 FQGNSA. The CDR3: CASSLALAGKQPQHF. CDR3 coding DNA: TGTGCCAGCAGCTTAGCCCTTGCAGGGAAGCAGCCCCAGCATTTT.

The chain has TRBV9 and TRBJ2-3, with D perhaps TRBD2 (6 bases). The CDR3 runs 15 residues. V gave up 0 bases and J gave up 2 bases, with 10 bases separating them. The germline V gene encodes CDR1 SGDLS and CDR2 YYNGEE. In DNA form, the CDR3 reads TGTGCCAGCAGCGTAGTCGGGGGACCCACAGATACGCAGTATTTT. The encoded protein is CASSVVGGPTDTQYF.

This clone has just a few counts. CDR3 sequence reads: CASSYRQADNQPQHF. In DNA, the CDR3 is TGTGCCAGCAGTTACCGACAGGCCGACAATCAGCCCCAGCATTTT. V is TRBV6-5 and J is TRBJ1-5; weak D call: TRBD1 (6 bases). The V end lost 2 bases, the J end lost 3 bases, and 11 bases lay between the germline ends. The CDR3 has 15 residues. Per the germline V gene, CDR1 is MNHEY and CDR2 is SVGAGI.